These 22 T cell receptor beta chains were sequenced from one sample in a study of naive and memory T cell subsets. Both TRBC1 and TRBC2 were covered by a beta constant-region primer of two equimolar oligonucleotides. TCRdb called the UMI-ligation and nested PCR reads again in MiXCR, with one record for every CDR3 protein. The data contain 130,000 to 150,000 distinct CDR3 sequences, over 15% of them singletons. Specimen: naive CD4+ T cells from blood. The receptor source for this set is a human donor in good health.

This clonotype was recorded a few times. This sequence joins TRBV12-3 or TRBV12-4 and TRBJ1-2, with a tentative D call TRBD1 (6 bases). The V gene lost 6 bases and the J gene lost 5 bases, with 22 bases spanning the gap. The CDR3 totals 16 residues. In DNA form, the CDR3 reads TGTGCCAGCAGCCCCGGGGGCAGGCGTCCACATTATGGCTACACCTTC. Residues: CASSPGGRRPHYGYTF.

This rearrangement joins TRBV7-9 to TRBJ1-1, with unresolved D. The ends were cut back, 11 bases at V and 2 bases at J, with 12 bases in the middle. CDR1 is SEHNR and CDR2 is FQNEAQ in the germline V gene (reference sequence). There are 12 residues in the CDR3. CDR3 residues: CALSGANTEAFF. CDR3 DNA: TGTGCCTTATCGGGTGCCAACACTGAAGCTTTCTTT.

This chain connects TRBV3-1 to TRBJ2-7; D unresolved. Germline loops: CDR1 LGHDT, CDR2 YNNKEL (reference sequence). Trimming removed 0 bases from V and 2 bases from J, with 11 bases in between. The CDR3 totals 15 residues. This CDR3 reads CASSQDALGTYEQYF. The CDR3 nucleotides read TGTGCCAGCAGCCAAGACGCCCTAGGGACCTACGAGCAGTACTTC.

This clonotype turned up a few times. The chain joins TRBV20-1 to TRBJ2-5; TRBD2 matches 14 bases. CDR3 length: 15 residues. CDR1 and CDR2 (germline): DFQATT, SNEGSKA (reference sequence). V lost 5 bases and J lost 5; bases outside the gene matches: 7. CDR3 sequence reads: CSAATTSGREETQYF. The DNA for the CDR3 is TGCAGTGCTGCCACGACTAGCGGGAGGGAGGAGACCCAGTACTTC.

The rearrangement uses TRBV29-1 and TRBJ1-2; D uncertain. V shed 7 bases and J shed 8 bases, with 14 bases lying between them. Looked up from germline, CDR1 is SQVTM and CDR2 is ANQGSEA. The CDR3 has 11 amino acids. For the CDR3, the DNA is TGCAGCGGTGTGACGAACGCGGGCTACACCTTC. It yields the protein CSGVTNAGYTF.

This clonotype came up a few times. J is TRBJ2-1 and V is TRBV5-1; D is possibly TRBD2 (5 bases). The CDR3 has 16 residues. Germline V lookup: CDR1 SGHRS, CDR2 YFSETQ. V dropped 0 bases and J dropped 2 bases, with 12 bases sitting between them. The CDR3 here is CASSLGMEAPYNEQFF. The DNA of the CDR3 is TGCGCCAGCAGCTTGGGGATGGAGGCCCCCTACAATGAGCAGTTCTTC.

This clonotype has more than one count but fewer than ten. J is TRBJ2-7 and V is TRBV14; 15 positions match TRBD2. Trimming removed 5 bases from V and 3 bases from J; junction bases left unmatched: 14. CDR1 and CDR2 (germline): SGHDN, FVKESK. CDR3 length: 19 residues. The CDR3 bases are TGTGCCAGCAGCTCTACTTGGACTAGCGGGAGGGCCAGGAGCTACGAGCAGTACTTC. Protein product: CASSSTWTSGRARSYEQYF.

This clonotype has a handful of counts. The chain employs TRBV9 and TRBJ2-3, with a tentative D call TRBD2 (6 bases). The CDR3 runs to 16 residues. V was shortened by 2 bases and J by 0 bases, with 13 bases between the two germline ends. Looked up from germline, CDR1 is SGDLS and CDR2 is YYNGEE. DNA of the CDR3: TGTGCCAGCAGCGTCGGACTATCCATTAGCACAGATACGCAGTATTTT. Amino acids: CASSVGLSISTDTQYF. Supplemented by reference TRBV9 and TRBJ2-3, the full variable domain reads DSGVTQTPKHLITATGQRVTLRCSPRSGDLSVYWYQQSLDQGLQFLIQYYNGEERAKGNILERFSAQQFPDLHSELNLSSLELGDSALYFCASSVGLSISTDTQYFGPGTRLTVL.

This clonotype was seen only a few times. The rearrangement uses TRBV20-1 and TRBJ1-1, with 7 bases identical to TRBD1. The CDR3 loop spans 14 amino acids. Germline lookup yields CDR1 DFQATT and CDR2 SNEGSKA (reference sequence). V shed 6 bases, J shed 4 bases, and the junction held 11 bases outside the gene matches. CDR3 amino acids: CSALKGALFTEAFF. DNA of the CDR3: TGCAGTGCCTTGAAGGGGGCATTGTTCACTGAAGCTTTCTTT.

V and J are TRBV2 and TRBJ2-2, with 8 bases lining up with TRBD2. Losses at the gene ends were 6 bases for V and 3 bases for J; bases not matched to a gene: 0. Per the germline V gene, CDR1 is SNHLY and CDR2 is FYNNEI. There are 13 residues in the CDR3. This CDR3 is CASRREDTGELFF. The DNA for the CDR3 is TGTGCCAGCAGGCGGGAGGACACCGGGGAGCTGTTTTTT. Full variable domain (rest looked up from reference TRBV2 and TRBJ2-2): EPEVTQTPSHQVTQMGQEVILRCVPISNHLYFYWYRQILGQKVEFLVSFYNNEISEKSEIFDDQFSVERPDGSNFTLKIRSTKLEDSAMYFCASRREDTGELFFGEGSRLTVL.

This clonotype came up once. The V and J genes are TRBV30 and TRBJ2-5; a possible D gene is TRBD2 (5 bases). Trimming cost V 2 bases and J 5 bases, with 9 bases left between them. Germline CDR1 is GTSNPN and CDR2 is SVGIG (reference sequence). There are 12 residues in the CDR3. The CDR3 loop reads CAWSWTGETQYF. The CDR3 region has the DNA TGTGCCTGGAGTTGGACGGGGGAGACCCAGTACTTC.

This clonotype has a handful of counts. The chain employs TRBV5-8 and TRBJ2-7; 7 bases line up with TRBD1. V lost 2 bases, J lost 5 bases, and 4 bases stayed unmatched. This CDR3 is 13 amino acids long. Germline assignment: CDR1 SGHTS and CDR2 YDEGEE. The CDR3, as DNA: TGTGCCAGCAGCTTCCGACAGGGTAACGAGCAGTACTTC. Translated, it gives CASSFRQGNEQYF.

The table lists this clonotype with a few counts. The J gene is TRBJ2-3, the V gene TRBV19; perhaps TRBD1 as D (6 bases). The CDR3 totals 16 residues. CDR1 and CDR2 (germline): LNHDA, SQIVND (reference sequence). V lost 4 bases and J lost 0, with 14 bases in between. The CDR3 loop reads CASSTVTGYSTDTQYF. The CDR3 DNA is TGTGCCAGTAGTACCGTCACAGGGTATAGCACAGATACGCAGTATTTT.

The chain couples TRBV15 to TRBJ2-5; a weak D match, TRBD2 (5 bases). Trimming cost V 3 bases and J 2 bases, with 13 bases left between them. The CDR3 loop spans 15 amino acids. Germline V gene sequence: CDR1 LNHNV, CDR2 YYDKDF (reference sequence). The CDR3: CATSSGTRWQETQYF. The CDR3 DNA reads as TGTGCCACCAGCAGCGGTACTAGGTGGCAAGAGACCCAGTACTTC.

Ten or more counts support this clonotype. This chain connects TRBV12-3 or TRBV12-4 to TRBJ2-7; TRBD2 matches 8 bases. V was pared by 1 base and J by 0 bases, with 2 bases of the junction left unmatched. The CDR3 runs 15 residues. The CDR3 region is CASSLGAGDSYEQYF. The CDR3 nucleotides are TGTGCCAGCAGTTTAGGAGCGGGGGACTCCTACGAGCAGTACTTC.

The rearrangement joins TRBV7-2 to TRBJ2-5; D is ambiguous. The V and J ends lost 3 bases and 5 bases respectively, with 13 bases between them. CDR3 length: 14 amino acids. Germline lookup yields CDR1 SGHTA and CDR2 FQGNSA. CDR3 loop: CASSLRPPRETQYF. In nucleotides, the CDR3 is TGTGCCAGCAGCTTGCGACCTCCTAGGGAGACCCAGTACTTC. The full variable domain, rest sourced from reference TRBV7-2 and TRBJ2-5, is GAGVSQSPSNKVTEKGKDVELRCDPISGHTALYWYRQSLGQGLEFLIYFQGNSAPDKSGLPSDRFSAERTGGSVSTLTIQRTQQEDSAVYLCASSLRPPRETQYFGPGTRLLVL.

This chain connects TRBV10-3 to TRBJ2-2; 7 bases map to TRBD2. The germline gives CDR1 ENHRY, CDR2 SYGVKD. The V gene end was trimmed by 3 bases and the J gene end by 6 bases; junction bases not matched to a gene: 7. This CDR3 is 15 amino acids long. The CDR3: CAISETSARPGELFF. The CDR3 nucleotides read TGTGCCATCAGTGAAACTAGCGCCCGCCCCGGGGAGCTGTTTTTT.

This chain links TRBV10-3 with TRBJ2-2, with no clear D. The CDR3 has 14 amino acids. Trimming pared 6 bases from V and 8 bases from J, leaving 16 bases between. CDR1 and CDR2 (germline): ENHRY, SYGVKD. CDR3 protein: CAISAPHESGELFF. The DNA for the CDR3 is TGTGCCATCAGCGCTCCCCACGAATCGGGGGAGCTGTTTTTT.

This rearrangement joins TRBV10-3 to TRBJ2-1, with 9 bases matching TRBD1. This CDR3 has 16 residues. Germline V gene data show CDR1 as ENHRY and CDR2 as SYGVKD. Germline trimming cut 0 bases from V and 2 bases from J; bases unmatched to any gene: 2. The CDR3 bases are TGTGCCATCAGTGAGTCAAACAGGGGGCCCTACAATGAGCAGTTCTTC. Translating gives CAISESNRGPYNEQFF.

The chain has TRBV6-5 and TRBJ1-1; D not resolved. The germline V and J ends were trimmed by 2 bases and 8 bases, with 12 bases remaining between them. Germline loops: CDR1 MNHEY, CDR2 SVGAGI. This CDR3 contains 13 residues. Written as DNA, the CDR3 is TGTGCCAGCAGTTACGTTATGGGGTCAGAAGCTTTCTTT. Its translation: CASSYVMGSEAFF.

The chain joins TRBV18 to TRBJ2-7; weak D call: TRBD2 (5 bases). CDR3 length: 14 amino acids. Germline V gives CDR1 KGHSH, CDR2 LQKENI. Between the trimmed V and J ends, which lost 2 bases and 4 bases, there was a span of 12 bases. CDR3 DNA sequence: TGTGCCAGCTCACCAGGGAGCCCGCAGTACGAGCAGTACTTC. Amino acids: CASSPGSPQYEQYF.

The chain recombines TRBV18 with TRBJ2-7; 13 bases map to TRBD2. J gave up 5 bases and V 3 bases, and 7 bases lay outside the gene matches. CDR3 size: 16 residues. Looked up from germline, CDR1 is KGHSH and CDR2 is LQKENI. The DNA of the CDR3 is TGTGCCAGCTCACCGATAGGACTAGCGGGAGCTAACGAGCAGTACTTC. It is translated as CASSPIGLAGANEQYF.